The rows below give T cell receptor beta chains drawn from one sample of a study of spatial heterogeneity in lung cancer. Each CDR3 protein gets one entry after TCRdb re-called the 5' RACE reads with MiXCR. The profile covers about 40,000 distinct CDR3 sequences, with 5% to 6.5% appearing a single time and around 25% taken by the ten largest. Specimen: PBMCs, collected at surgery. All receptors derive from a female donor with early-stage non-small cell lung cancer. The CDR3 runs from the conserved cysteine through the conserved F or W. The order of the fields is J gene, D gene, V gene, clone size, CDR3 DNA, CDR3 protein. The D gene is left open where the match is weak. Rows give clone size only sometimes, using once, few, many, or a class for an expanded clone.

TRBJ1-1 NA TRBV9 many TGTGCCAGCAGCCTAAAGGAGTACACTGAAGCTTTCTTT CASSLKEYTEAFF
TRBJ2-5 TRBD1 TRBV7-7 many TGTGCTAGCAGCCGAGACAGGGGCCAAGAGACCCAGTACTTC CASSRDRGQETQYF
TRBJ1-2 NA TRBV3-1 few TGTGCCAGCAGCCAAGATGAGGTTAACTATGGCTACACCTTC CASSQDEVNYGYTF
TRBJ2-7 NA TRBV3-1 many TGTGCCAGCAGCCAAGTCGAAGGATACGAGCAGTACTTC CASSQVEGYEQYF
TRBJ1-1 NA TRBV6-5 few TGTGCCAGCAGTTACTCGAGGCCCCAAGCGGAGACAACTGAAGCTTTCTTT CASSYSRPQAETTEAFF
TRBJ2-1 TRBD2 TRBV9 few TGTGCCAGCAGCGCCGGACTAGCGGTGAATGAGCAGTTCTTC CASSAGLAVNEQFF
TRBJ2-6 NA TRBV14 many TGTGCCAGCAGCCGGTACGGCTCTGGGGCCAACGTCCTGACTTTC CASSRYGSGANVLTF
TRBJ1-5 TRBD1 TRBV7-8 many TGTGCCAGCAGCTCTGGACAGGGGGCCCTTAGCAATCAGCCCCAGCATTTT CASSSGQGALSNQPQHF
TRBJ1-2 NA TRBV7-3 many TGTGCCAGCAGCTTAGAAAGGGGCGGCGGCTACACCTTC CASSLERGGGYTF
TRBJ2-5 NA TRBV6-5 NA TGTGCCAGCAGTTACTCGTTCGAGACCCAGTACTTC CASSYSFETQYF
TRBJ1-1 NA TRBV28 NA TGTGCCAGTCAAGGGGGCACTGAAGCTTTCTTT CASQGGTEAFF
TRBJ2-3 TRBD2 TRBV10-3 many TGTGCCATCCGTCCCTCGCGGGGGGGCACAGATACGCAGTATTTT CAIRPSRGGTDTQYF
TRBJ2-5 NA TRBV12-3/TRBV12-4 many TGTGCCAGCAGTTCCCTGGCCTCAGAGACCCAGTACTTC CASSSLASETQYF
TRBJ2-7 TRBD1 TRBV11-2 NA TGTGCCAGCAGCTTAGTCTTTGGACAGGTTGGTCCCGGCGAGCAGTACTTC CASSLVFGQVGPGEQYF
TRBJ2-5 TRBD2 TRBV27 few TGTGCCAGCAGTCCGCTTTCTAGCGGGGGACTGAAAGAGACCCAGTACTTC CASSPLSSGGLKETQYF
TRBJ2-5 NA TRBV5-1 many TGCGCCAGCAGCGCCCCGGGGGCAAGGCAAGAGACCCAGTACTTC CASSAPGARQETQYF
TRBJ2-1 NA TRBV29-1 few TGCAGCGCTCAGGACAGCTCCTCTCTTTCGTACAATGAGCAGTTCTTC CSAQDSSSLSYNEQFF
TRBJ1-2 NA TRBV29-1 many TGCAGCGTTGGTGTTCGGACGCCAGTCTATGGCTACACCTTC CSVGVRTPVYGYTF
TRBJ2-1 NA TRBV20-1 NA TGCAGTGCTAGCCCCCCCGGCAGCGCAGGCAATGAGCAGTTCTTC CSASPPGSAGNEQFF
TRBJ1-1 TRBD1 TRBV5-1 NA TGCGCCAGCAGCCGACAGGGTATTACTGAAGCTTTCTTT CASSRQGITEAFF
TRBJ1-1 TRBD1 TRBV18 many TGTGCCAGCTCTCTACATGGGACAGCGAACACTGAAGCTTTCTTT CASSLHGTANTEAFF
TRBJ2-7 TRBD1 TRBV27 few TGTGCCAGCAGCTACTCCGGGACAGGGGGACACGAGCAGTACTTC CASSYSGTGGHEQYF
TRBJ2-5 NA TRBV20-1 many TGCAGTGCCGCCAGTCAAGAGACCCAGTACTTC CSAASQETQYF
TRBJ2-1 NA TRBV20-1 few TGCAGTGGCTACCGGGGAAATGAGCAGTTCTTC CSGYRGNEQFF
TRBJ1-2 NA TRBV6-6 NA TGTGCCAGCAGCTTGGTCAGGGAGTTAGACTATGGCTACACCTTC CASSLVRELDYGYTF
TRBJ2-5 NA TRBV9 many TGTGCCAGCAGCGTAGGACAAGGCGGGACCCAGTACTTC CASSVGQGGTQYF
TRBJ2-7 NA TRBV2 many TGTGCCAGCAAAGGGACCTCAAACTACGAGCAGTACTTC CASKGTSNYEQYF
TRBJ2-3 NA TRBV20-1 medium-sized TGCAGTGCTAGAGTGGGAGATACGCAGTATTTT CSARVGDTQYF
TRBJ2-1 TRBD2 TRBV2 few TGTGCCAGCAGTGGCAGCGGGGGGGCCCGGAATGAGCAGTTCTTC CASSGSGGARNEQFF
TRBJ2-5 NA TRBV6-1 NA TGTGCCAGCAGACAAGCTGTCTTGGACTCCCAAGAGACCCAGTACTTC CASRQAVLDSQETQYF
TRBJ1-2 TRBD1 TRBV3-1 many TGTGCCAGCAGTCTTCGGACAGGGGGCCCCAACGGTGTGGGCTACACCTTC CASSLRTGGPNGVGYTF
TRBJ2-5 NA TRBV6-5 once TGTGCCAGCAGCCCTAACATCGGCCAGGAAGAGACCCAGTACTTC CASSPNIGQEETQYF
TRBJ2-7 TRBD2 TRBV19 many TGTGCCAGTAGTCCCTCTGGGCTGGGGACTAGCCGAACCCGCCTCCACGAGCAGTACTTC CASSPSGLGTSRTRLHEQYF
TRBJ1-1 NA TRBV2 many TGTGCCAGCAGCAAGAGGGGGGGCACTGAAGCTTTCTTT CASSKRGGTEAFF
TRBJ2-3 NA TRBV6-5 NA TGTGCCAGCAGGACAGGAGGGGTCCCGGCAGATACGCAGTATTTT CASRTGGVPADTQYF
TRBJ2-2 TRBD1 TRBV7-8 NA TGTGCCAGCAGCTGGGACAGGAACACCGGGGAGCTGTTTTTT CASSWDRNTGELFF